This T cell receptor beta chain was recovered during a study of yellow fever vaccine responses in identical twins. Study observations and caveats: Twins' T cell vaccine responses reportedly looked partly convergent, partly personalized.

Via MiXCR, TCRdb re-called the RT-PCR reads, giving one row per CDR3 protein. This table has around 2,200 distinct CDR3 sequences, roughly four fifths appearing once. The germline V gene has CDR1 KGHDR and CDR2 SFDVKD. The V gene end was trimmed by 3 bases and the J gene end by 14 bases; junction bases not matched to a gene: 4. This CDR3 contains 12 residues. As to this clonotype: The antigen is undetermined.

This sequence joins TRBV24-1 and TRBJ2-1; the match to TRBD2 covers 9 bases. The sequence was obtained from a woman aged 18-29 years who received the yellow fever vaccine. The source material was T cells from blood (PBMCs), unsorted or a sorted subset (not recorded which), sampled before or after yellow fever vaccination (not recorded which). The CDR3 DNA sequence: TGTGCCACCAGTGATAAGCGGGGGGAGGAGTTCTTC. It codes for CATSDKRGEEFF.